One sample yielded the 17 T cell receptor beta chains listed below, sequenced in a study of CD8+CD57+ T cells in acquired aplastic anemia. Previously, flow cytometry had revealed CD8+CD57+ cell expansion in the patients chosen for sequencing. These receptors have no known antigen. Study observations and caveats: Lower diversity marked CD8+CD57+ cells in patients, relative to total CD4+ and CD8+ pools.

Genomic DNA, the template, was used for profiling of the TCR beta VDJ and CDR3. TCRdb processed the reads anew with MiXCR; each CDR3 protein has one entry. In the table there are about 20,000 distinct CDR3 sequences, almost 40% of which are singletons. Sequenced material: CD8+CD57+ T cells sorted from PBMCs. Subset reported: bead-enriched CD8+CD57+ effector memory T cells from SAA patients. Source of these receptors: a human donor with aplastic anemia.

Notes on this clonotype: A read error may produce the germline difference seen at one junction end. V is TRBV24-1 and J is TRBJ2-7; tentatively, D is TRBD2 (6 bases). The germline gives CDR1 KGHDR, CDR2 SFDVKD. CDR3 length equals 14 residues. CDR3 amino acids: CATSGGAGSFEQYF. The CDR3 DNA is TGTGCCACCAGTGGCGGGGCAGGGTCCTTCGAGCAGTACTTC.

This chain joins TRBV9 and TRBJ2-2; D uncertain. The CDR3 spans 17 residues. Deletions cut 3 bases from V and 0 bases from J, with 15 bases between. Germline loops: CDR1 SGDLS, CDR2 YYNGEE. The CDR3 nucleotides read TGTGCCAGCAGCGCCGGATTCAAGATCGCGAACACCGGGGAGCTGTTTTTT. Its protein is CASSAGFKIANTGELFF.

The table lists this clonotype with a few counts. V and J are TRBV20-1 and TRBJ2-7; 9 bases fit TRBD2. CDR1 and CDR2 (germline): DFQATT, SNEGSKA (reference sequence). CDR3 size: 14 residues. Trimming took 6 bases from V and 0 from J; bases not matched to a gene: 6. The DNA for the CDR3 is TGCAGTGCGGGGACTAGCCGGAACTCCTACGAGCAGTACTTC. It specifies CSAGTSRNSYEQYF.

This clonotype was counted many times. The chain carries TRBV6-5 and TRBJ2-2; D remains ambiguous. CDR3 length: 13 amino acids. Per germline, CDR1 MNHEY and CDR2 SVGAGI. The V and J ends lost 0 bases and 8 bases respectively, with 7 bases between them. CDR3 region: CASSYSAGGELFF. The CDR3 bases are TGTGCCAGCAGTTACTCGGCAGGAGGGGAGCTGTTTTTT.

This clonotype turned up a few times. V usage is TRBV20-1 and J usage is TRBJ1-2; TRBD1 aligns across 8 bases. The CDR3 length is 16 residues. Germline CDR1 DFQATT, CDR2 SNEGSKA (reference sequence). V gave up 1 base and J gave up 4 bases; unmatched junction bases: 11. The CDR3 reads CSARGGKTGVGYGYTF. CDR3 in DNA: TGCAGTGCTAGAGGGGGCAAGACAGGGGTGGGCTATGGCTACACCTTC.

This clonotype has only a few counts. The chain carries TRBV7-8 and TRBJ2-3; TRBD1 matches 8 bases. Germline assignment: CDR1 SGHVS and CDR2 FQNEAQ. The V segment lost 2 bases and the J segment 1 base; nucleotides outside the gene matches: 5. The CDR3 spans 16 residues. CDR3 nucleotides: TGTGCCAGCAGCTTAAGGTTGACAGGGGGCACAGATACGCAGTATTTT. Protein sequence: CASSLRLTGGTDTQYF.

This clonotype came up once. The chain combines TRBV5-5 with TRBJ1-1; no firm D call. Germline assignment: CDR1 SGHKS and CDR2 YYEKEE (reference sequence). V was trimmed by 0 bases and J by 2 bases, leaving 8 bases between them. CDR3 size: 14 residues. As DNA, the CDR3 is TGTGCCAGCAGCTTGGGGTCTGGAAACACTGAAGCTTTCTTT. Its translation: CASSLGSGNTEAFF.

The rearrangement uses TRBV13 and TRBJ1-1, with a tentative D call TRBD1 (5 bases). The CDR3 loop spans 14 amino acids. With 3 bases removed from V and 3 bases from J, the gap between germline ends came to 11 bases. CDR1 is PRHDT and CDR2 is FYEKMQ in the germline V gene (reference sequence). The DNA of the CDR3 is TGTGCCAGCAGCTTGAACTGGGGGGACACTGAAGCTTTCTTT. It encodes CASSLNWGDTEAFF.

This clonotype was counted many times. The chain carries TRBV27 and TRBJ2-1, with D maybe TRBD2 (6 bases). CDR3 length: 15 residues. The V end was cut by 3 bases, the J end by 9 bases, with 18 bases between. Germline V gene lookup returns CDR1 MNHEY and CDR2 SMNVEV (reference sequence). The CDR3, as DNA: TGTGCCAGCAGTTTTGTGTCGGGAGCGCGCCGTGAGCAGTTCTTC. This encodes CASSFVSGARREQFF.

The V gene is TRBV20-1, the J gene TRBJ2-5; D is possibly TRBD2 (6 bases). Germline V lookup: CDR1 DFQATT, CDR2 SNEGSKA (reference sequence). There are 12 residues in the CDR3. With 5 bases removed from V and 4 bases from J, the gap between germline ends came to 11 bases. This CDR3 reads CSAPQGGETQYF. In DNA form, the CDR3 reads TGCAGTGCTCCTCAGGGAGGAGAGACCCAGTACTTC.

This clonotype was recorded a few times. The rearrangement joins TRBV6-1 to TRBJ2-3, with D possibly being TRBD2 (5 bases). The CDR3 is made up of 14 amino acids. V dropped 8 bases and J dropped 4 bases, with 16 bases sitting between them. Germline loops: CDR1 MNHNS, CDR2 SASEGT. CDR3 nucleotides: TGTGCCAGCGCAAGGGAGATAAAAGCAGATACGCAGTATTTT. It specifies CASAREIKADTQYF.

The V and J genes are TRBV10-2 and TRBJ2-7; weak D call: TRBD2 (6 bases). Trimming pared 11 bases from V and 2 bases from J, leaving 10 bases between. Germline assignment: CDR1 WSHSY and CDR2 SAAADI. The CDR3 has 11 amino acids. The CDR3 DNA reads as TGCGCCCACTGGGAGGCCTACGAGCAGTACTTC. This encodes CAHWEAYEQYF.

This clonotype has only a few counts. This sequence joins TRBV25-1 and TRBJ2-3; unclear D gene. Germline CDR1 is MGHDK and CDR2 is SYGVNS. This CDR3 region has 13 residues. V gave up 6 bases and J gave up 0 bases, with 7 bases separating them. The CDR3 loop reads CASSVVSTDTQYF. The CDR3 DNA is TGTGCCAGCAGCGTTGTTAGCACAGATACGCAGTATTTT.

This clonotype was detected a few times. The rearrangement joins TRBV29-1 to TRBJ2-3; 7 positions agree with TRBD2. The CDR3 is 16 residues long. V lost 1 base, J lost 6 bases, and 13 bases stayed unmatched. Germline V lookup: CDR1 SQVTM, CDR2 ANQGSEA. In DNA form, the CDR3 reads TGCAGCGTTGAAGGGCTGGGGGGGTTGCCCCTCGATACGCAGTATTTT. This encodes CSVEGLGGLPLDTQYF.

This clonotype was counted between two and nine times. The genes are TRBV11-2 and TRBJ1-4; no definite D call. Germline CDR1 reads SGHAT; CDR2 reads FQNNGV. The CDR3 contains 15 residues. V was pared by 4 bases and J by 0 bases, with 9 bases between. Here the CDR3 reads CASSSPDPTNEKLFF. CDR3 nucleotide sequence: TGTGCCAGCAGCTCCCCAGACCCAACTAATGAAAAACTGTTTTTT.

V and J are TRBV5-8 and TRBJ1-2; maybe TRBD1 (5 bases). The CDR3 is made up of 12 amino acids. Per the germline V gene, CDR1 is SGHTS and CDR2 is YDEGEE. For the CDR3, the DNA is TGTGCTCGTTTAGGGGCTAACTATGGCTACACCTTC. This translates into CARLGANYGYTF.

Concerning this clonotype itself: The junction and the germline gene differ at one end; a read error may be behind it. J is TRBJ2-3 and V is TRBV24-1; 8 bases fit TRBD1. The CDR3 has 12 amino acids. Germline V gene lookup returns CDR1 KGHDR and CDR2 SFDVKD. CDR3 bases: TGTGCCACCAGTGCCGGGACAGGTACGCAGTATTTT. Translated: CATSAGTGTQYF.